The 25 T cell receptor beta chains presented below share a single source sample, sequenced in a study of blood T cell repertoires in COVID-19. Assay: immunoSEQ multiplex PCR; the TCRdb copy retains only in-frame clones and omits some. The data hold 350,000 to 400,000 clones, with nearly 90% observed a single time. Sequencing was done on a sample of peripheral blood. All receptors derive from a man younger than 35 with active or convalescent COVID-19.

The chain carries TRBV15 and TRBJ1-4; no definite D call. The length of the CDR3 is 15 residues. The V end lost 0 bases, the J end lost 3 bases, and 8 bases lay between the germline ends. The V gene's germline CDR1 is LNHNV and CDR2 YYDKDF (reference sequence). The CDR3 DNA is TGTGCCACCAGCAGAGATTTCACAGCTAATGAAAAACTGTTTTTT. This translates into CATSRDFTANEKLFF. The full variable domain, rest sourced from reference TRBV15 and TRBJ1-4, is DAMVIQNPRYQVTQFGKPVTLSCSQTLNHNVMYWYQQKSSQAPKLLFHYYDKDFNNEADTPDNFQSRRPNTSFCFLDIRSPGLGDTAMYLCATSRDFTANEKLFFGSGTQLSVL.

The chain links TRBV7-9 to TRBJ2-5; 8 bases are a match to TRBD1. The ends lost 1 base at V and 4 bases at J; junction bases unmatched: 2. CDR1 and CDR2 from the germline V gene are SEHNR and FQNEAQ (reference sequence). This CDR3 comprises 14 residues. The CDR3 protein is CASSLVDRGETQYF. The DNA of the CDR3 is TGTGCCAGCAGCTTAGTTGACAGGGGAGAGACCCAGTACTTC.

This chain connects TRBV7-3 to TRBJ2-5, with 8 bases fitting TRBD2. V was pared by 1 base and J by 5 bases, with 6 bases of the junction left unmatched. The CDR3 totals 15 residues. Germline V lookup: CDR1 SGHTA, CDR2 FQGTGA. This chain's CDR3 is CASSLNGGAHETQYF. The CDR3 DNA follows: TGTGCCAGCAGCTTAAACGGGGGGGCCCACGAGACCCAGTACTTC.

This chain connects TRBV6-2 or TRBV6-3 to TRBJ2-5; D call uncertain. This CDR3 region has 13 residues. Germline lookup yields CDR1 MNHEY and CDR2 SVGEGT. Trimming stripped 5 bases from V and 7 bases from J, with 14 bases between. CDR3 sequence: CASSPPGLMTQYF. DNA for the CDR3: TGTGCCAGCAGTCCCCCCGGGTTGATGACCCAGTACTTC.

The chain has TRBV4-1 and TRBJ1-4; 7 bases are a match to TRBD1. CDR3 length equals 15 residues. Germline values: CDR1 MGHRA, CDR2 YSYEKL. V shed 1 base and J 6 bases; nucleotides not matched to a gene: 5. The CDR3 here is CASSQGQGRDEKLFF. The DNA for the CDR3 is TGCGCCAGCAGCCAAGGACAGGGCCGGGATGAAAAACTGTTTTTT.

This clone was recorded once. V and J are TRBV9 and TRBJ2-3; 9 nucleotides line up with TRBD2. The junction had 13 bases not matched to a gene; V was cut back by 4 bases and J by 1 base. Germline V gene sequence: CDR1 SGDLS, CDR2 YYNGEE. This CDR3 spans 18 amino acids. CDR3 residues: CASSPSSKLAGRTDTQYF. Written as DNA, the CDR3 is TGTGCCAGCAGCCCTAGCTCGAAACTAGCGGGCCGCACAGATACGCAGTATTTT.

V gene TRBV11-2 combines with J gene TRBJ2-2; 7 bases are a match to TRBD1. Germline V gene sequence: CDR1 SGHAT, CDR2 FQNNGV. With 2 bases clipped from V and 1 base from J, the junction kept 7 bases outside the gene matches. CDR3 length: 17 residues. In DNA, the CDR3 is TGTGCCAGCAGCTTAACCACTTGGACAGGGAACACCGGGGAGCTGTTTTTT. This sequence encodes CASSLTTWTGNTGELFF.

The chain carries TRBV7-9 and TRBJ2-7, with 8 bases identical to TRBD1. CDR1 and CDR2 (germline): SEHNR, FQNEAQ (reference sequence). With V trimmed by 4 bases and J by 7 bases, 9 bases remained unmatched. CDR3 size: 14 residues. In DNA, the CDR3 is TGTGCCAGCAGCTCCTCGGGACAGGCCAGAGAGCAGTACTTC. It encodes CASSSSGQAREQYF.

The V gene is TRBV28, the J gene TRBJ2-2, with D tentatively TRBD2 (6 bases). V dropped 7 bases and J dropped 8 bases, with 14 bases sitting between them. Germline assignment: CDR1 MDHEN and CDR2 SYDVKM. The CDR3 has 13 residues. CDR3 region: CASTRRGLGELFF. The CDR3 DNA sequence: TGTGCCAGCACCAGGAGGGGTTTGGGGGAGCTGTTTTTT.

V gene TRBV28 combines with J gene TRBJ2-7; maybe TRBD1 (6 bases). Trimming shortened V by 6 bases and J by 3 bases, and 18 bases separated the two germline ends. Germline V gives CDR1 MDHEN, CDR2 SYDVKM. The CDR3 spans 15 residues. CDR3 region: CASSRTGTLNYEQYF. CDR3 DNA sequence: TGTGCCAGCAGCCGAACCGGGACACTAAACTACGAGCAGTACTTC.

The chain has TRBV15 and TRBJ1-4; 7 bases match TRBD1. V trimming: 0 bases; J trimming: 0 bases; junction bases outside the gene matches: 7. The CDR3 has 18 residues. Germline CDR1 LNHNV, CDR2 YYDKDF (reference sequence). The CDR3 DNA reads TGTGCCACCAGCAGAGATAGGGGGCGCCGGGCAACTAATGAAAAACTGTTTTTT. This codes for CATSRDRGRRATNEKLFF.

The J gene is TRBJ2-7, the V gene TRBV24-1; D ambiguous. V was trimmed by 5 bases and J by 3 bases, leaving 7 bases between them. Germline V gene lookup returns CDR1 KGHDR and CDR2 SFDVKD. This CDR3 contains 12 residues. The CDR3 loop reads CATSASGYEQYF. CDR3 bases: TGTGCCACCAGTGCCTCGGGCTACGAGCAGTACTTC.

The CDR3 bases are TGTGCCAGCACCAAACGGGGGGCCCTACCTGAAGCTTTCTTT. This codes for CASTKRGALPEAFF. The chain is built from TRBV7-9 and TRBJ1-1; D might be TRBD1 (6 bases). This CDR3 contains 14 residues. V shed 7 bases and J shed 6 bases, with 18 bases lying between them. Germline-derived CDR1 and CDR2 are SEHNR and FQNEAQ (reference sequence).

A single count supports this clone. Other DNA variants within this sample encode the same CDR3. V is TRBV18 and J is TRBJ1-2; 7 bases align to TRBD1. The CDR3 contains 13 residues. Germline CDR1 is KGHSH and CDR2 is LQKENI. J gave up 3 bases and V 3 bases, and 1 base lay outside the gene matches. The CDR3 DNA reads TGTGCCAGCTCACCTGACAGGGACTATGGCTACACCTTC. Its translation: CASSPDRDYGYTF.

The chain recombines TRBV28 with TRBJ2-7; TRBD1 might be the D (5 bases). V shed 3 bases and J shed 6 bases, with 12 bases lying between them. Germline V CDR1 and CDR2: MDHEN, SYDVKM. CDR3 size: 13 residues. The CDR3 DNA sequence: TGTGCCAGCAGTTTCGGCCAGGGTGGCGAGCAGTACTTC. Protein product: CASSFGQGGEQYF.

The J gene is TRBJ1-5, the V gene TRBV7-2, with 7 positions matching TRBD1. The CDR3 is made up of 12 amino acids. In germline, CDR1 is SGHTA, CDR2 FQGNSA. Trimming took 4 bases from V and 8 from J; bases not matched to a gene: 2. CDR3 bases: TGTGCCAGCAGCTCTCAGGGGGAGCCCCAGCATTTT. Translating gives CASSSQGEPQHF. The entire variable domain, with the rest obtained from reference TRBV7-2 and TRBJ1-5, is as follows: GAGVSQSPSNKVTEKGKDVELRCDPISGHTALYWYRQSLGQGLEFLIYFQGNSAPDKSGLPSDRFSAERTGGSVSTLTIQRTQQEDSAVYLCASSSQGEPQHFGDGTRLSIL.

The V gene is TRBV9, the J gene TRBJ1-1; D may be TRBD1 (6 bases). V lost 5 bases and J lost 4, with 9 bases in between. This CDR3 region has 12 residues. Germline V lookup: CDR1 SGDLS, CDR2 YYNGEE. The CDR3 nucleotides read TGTGCCAGCAGTACAGGGTTCACTGAAGCTTTCTTT. Its translation is CASSTGFTEAFF.

The DNA of the CDR3 is TGTGCCAGCAGTCCAGGATCCGGCTACGAGCAGTACTTC. This codes for CASSPGSGYEQYF. The chain has TRBV27 and TRBJ2-7; D remains ambiguous. This CDR3 contains 13 residues. Germline CDR1 MNHEY, CDR2 SMNVEV (reference sequence). The V gene lost 5 bases and the J gene lost 3 bases, with 11 bases spanning the gap.

About this clone: Other DNA sequences in this sample translate to the same CDR3. Written as DNA, the CDR3 is TGTGCCAGCAGATTCCGACAAGGGGACTACGGGGAGCTGTTTTTT. Translated, it gives CASRFRQGDYGELFF. This sequence joins TRBV28 and TRBJ2-2, with 7 bases identical to TRBD2. CDR3 length equals 15 residues. V gave up 6 bases and J gave up 7 bases; unmatched junction bases: 11. From germline, CDR1 is MDHEN and CDR2 SYDVKM.

V is TRBV3-1 (or the pseudogene TRBV3-2) and J is TRBJ1-6, with a weak D call TRBD1 (6 bases). V lost 6 bases, J lost 14 bases, and 20 bases lay in between. Germline V lookup: CDR1 LGHDT, CDR2 YNNKEL (reference sequence). This CDR3 comprises 14 residues. As DNA, the CDR3 is TGTGCCAGCAGTCCGACAGGATTTATCTCCACCCTCCACTTT. Translated: CASSPTGFISTLHF.

This rearrangement joins TRBV7-6 to TRBJ2-7; 10 bases are shared with TRBD1. The germline gives CDR1 SGHVS, CDR2 FNYEAQ. The CDR3 spans 16 residues. After removal of 3 bases from V and 5 bases from J, the junction contained 10 bases not matched to a gene. CDR3 protein: CASSFDRGRGMDEQYF. CDR3 nucleotides: TGTGCCAGCAGCTTCGACAGGGGGCGCGGGATGGACGAGCAGTACTTC.

This clone was picked up one time. One end of the junction does not line up with germline, which may come from a read error. The rearrangement links TRBV6-1 to TRBJ2-7; the match to TRBD2 covers 12 bases. The CDR3 consists of 16 residues. Germline CDR1 is MNHNS and CDR2 is SASEGT. CDR3 DNA: TGTGCCAGCAGGGAAGACCTAGCGGGAGGGCCTCACGAGCAGTACTTC. It codes for CASREDLAGGPHEQYF.

In this sample, this clone turned up once. This chain links TRBV6-1 with TRBJ1-1; 7 nucleotides agree with TRBD1. V shed 1 base and J 5 bases; nucleotides not matched to a gene: 4. CDR1 and CDR2 (germline): MNHNS, SASEGT. The CDR3 loop spans 14 amino acids. CDR3 sequence (DNA): TGTGCCAGCAGTGAAGGACAGGGTAGAACTGAAGCTTTCTTT. The encoded protein is CASSEGQGRTEAFF.

The V call is TRBV6-5, the J call TRBJ1-5; TRBD1 matches at 9 bases. This CDR3 region has 14 residues. From germline, CDR1 is MNHEY and CDR2 SVGAGI. The junction had 8 bases not matched to a gene; V was cut back by 7 bases and J by 7 bases. The CDR3 region is CASTVGQGTQPQHF. As DNA, the CDR3 is TGTGCCAGCACCGTGGGACAGGGTACCCAGCCCCAGCATTTT.

The V call is TRBV3-1 (or the pseudogene TRBV3-2), the J call TRBJ1-4; D gene unclear. Trimming stripped 2 bases from V and 11 bases from J, with 12 bases between. The CDR3 has 13 residues. Looked up from germline, CDR1 is LGHDT and CDR2 is YNNKEL (reference sequence). The CDR3 nucleotides are TGTGCCAGCAGCCAAAAACGTCGAGGGAAACTGTTTTTT. Translating it yields CASSQKRRGKLFF.